The following is a T cell receptor (beta chain) sequence with its context. The data were taken from a study of blood T cell repertoires in COVID-19. Study details: From T cells, B-cell-depleted T cells, or PBMCs came the material, which was cDNA or gDNA.

Profiling relied on immunoSEQ multiplex PCR, and the TCRdb table lists in-frame clones only, not all of them. The sample has 150,000 to 200,000 clones, roughly four fifths seen once. The receptor was isolated from a woman aged 40-49 years with acute or convalescent COVID-19. What was sequenced was peripheral blood.

The CDR3 protein is CATSDDRQGNQPQHF. The CDR3 bases are TGTGCCACCAGTGATGACCGACAGGGTAATCAGCCCCAGCATTTT. This chain connects TRBV24-1 to TRBJ1-5; TRBD1 aligns across 7 bases. The germline gives CDR1 KGHDR, CDR2 SFDVKD. The J segment lost 4 bases and the V segment lost 3 bases, leaving 5 bases of the junction unmatched. The CDR3 extends over 15 amino acids.